The entry below gives a single T cell receptor (beta chain) sequence along with its context. Profiled with immunoSEQ multiplex PCR; TCRdb holds only in-frame clones, not every one. This table has about 68,000 clones, roughly nine tenths appearing once. The data were obtained in a study of blood T cell repertoires in COVID-19. There are 16 residues in the CDR3. The V segment lost 4 bases and the J segment 9 bases; nucleotides outside the gene matches: 13. Per germline, CDR1 SGHNT and CDR2 YYREEE (reference sequence). V gene TRBV5-4 combines with J gene TRBJ2-1; the match to TRBD2 covers 10 bases. Material: peripheral blood. This TCR came from a man in his fifties or sixties with acute or convalescent COVID-19. This CDR3 reads CASSPLLAGEGGEQFF. CDR3 nucleotide sequence: TGTGCCAGCAGCCCCCTCCTAGCGGGAGAAGGTGGTGAGCAGTTCTTC.